The 8 T cell receptor beta chains given below trace back to one sample, sequenced in a study of blood T cell repertoires in COVID-19. The protocol was immunoSEQ multiplex PCR, while the TCRdb copy is restricted to in-frame clones and leaves out a portion. The table includes some 270,000 clones, roughly 87% detected once. The sequencing sample was made of peripheral blood. The receptors originated from a middle-aged woman who had recovered from COVID-19.

The CDR3 region is CAISEDDRAPRDTQYF. The CDR3 nucleotides read TGTGCCATCAGTGAGGATGACAGGGCCCCTCGGGATACGCAGTATTTT. The chain uses TRBV10-3 and TRBJ2-3; the match to TRBD1 covers 7 bases. This CDR3 region has 16 residues. Germline-derived CDR1 and CDR2 are ENHRY and SYGVKD. The V and J ends lost 2 bases and 6 bases, in that order; junction bases with no gene match: 11.

The V and J genes are TRBV19 and TRBJ1-1, with a weak D call TRBD1 (5 bases). The CDR3 has 16 amino acids. The V end was cut by 4 bases, the J end by 1 base, with 16 bases between. Germline lookup yields CDR1 LNHDA and CDR2 SQIVND (reference sequence). CDR3 protein: CASSTPWGGGNTEAFF. The CDR3 nucleotides are TGTGCCAGTAGTACCCCCTGGGGGGGAGGGAACACTGAAGCTTTCTTT.

This chain joins TRBV7-9 and TRBJ2-1, with D possibly being TRBD2 (6 bases). The V end lost 5 bases, the J end lost 9 bases, and 17 bases lay between the germline ends. This CDR3 comprises 14 residues. CDR1 is SEHNR and CDR2 is FQNEAQ in the germline V gene (reference sequence). CDR3 sequence: CASSVRDSSTEQFF. In nucleotides, the CDR3 is TGTGCCAGCAGCGTAAGGGACTCGTCTACTGAGCAGTTCTTC.

The gene calls are TRBV5-6 and TRBJ1-1; D unclear. The CDR3 has 15 residues. CDR1 and CDR2 from the germline V gene are SGHDT and YYEEEE. V was trimmed by 1 base and J by 4 bases, leaving 14 bases between them. The CDR3 here is CASSLSSGAITEAFF. The CDR3, as DNA: TGTGCCAGCAGCTTGTCTTCCGGTGCCATCACTGAAGCTTTCTTT.

The genes are TRBV6-6 and TRBJ1-6, with TRBD1 matching over 7 bases. The CDR3 totals 17 residues. The germline CDR1 and CDR2 sequences are MNHNY and SVGAGI (reference sequence). The J segment lost 10 bases and the V segment lost 8 bases, leaving 20 bases of the junction unmatched. CDR3: CASCRQGVKSLRSPLHF. DNA of the CDR3: TGTGCCAGCTGTCGCCAGGGGGTTAAGTCACTTAGGTCACCCCTCCACTTT.

The rearrangement uses TRBV3-1 (or the pseudogene TRBV3-2) and TRBJ1-2, with D possibly matching TRBD1 (5 bases). Germline lookup yields CDR1 LGHDT and CDR2 YNNKEL (reference sequence). Trimming removed 3 bases at V and 8 bases at J, with 16 bases between. CDR3 length equals 14 residues. The CDR3 spells CASSHRGGNGGYTF. The CDR3 region has the DNA TGTGCCAGCAGCCATCGGGGGGGTAATGGCGGCTACACCTTC.

Written as DNA, the CDR3 is TGTGCCAGCAGCCCTGGACTAGCGAACGGGGAGCTGTTTTTT. Its protein is CASSPGLANGELFF. This sequence joins TRBV5-4 and TRBJ2-2, with 9 bases aligning to TRBD2. Trimming cost V 4 bases and J 7 bases; bases outside gene matches: 5. Germline V lookup: CDR1 SGHNT, CDR2 YYREEE (reference sequence). The CDR3 spans 14 residues.

The V gene is TRBV10-3, the J gene TRBJ2-7, with a possible D match to TRBD2 (6 bases). Germline V gene sequence: CDR1 ENHRY, CDR2 SYGVKD. The V gene lost 0 bases and the J gene lost 4 bases, with 7 bases spanning the gap. The CDR3 is 13 amino acids. CDR3: CAISESREYEQYV. CDR3 bases: TGTGCCATCAGTGAGTCTCGGGAGTACGAGCAGTACGTC.